These T cell receptor beta chains were read from a single sample in a study of regulatory T cells in long-lasting Graves disease. Using its own MiXCR run on the multiplex PCR reads, TCRdb lists one record per CDR3 protein. The table includes 300,000 to 350,000 distinct CDR3 sequences, about 20% detected once. The sequencing used peripheral blood mononuclear cells (PBMCs), collected when the disease was refractory, from a patient treated with antithyroid drugs. All receptors come from a female donor with Graves disease. Each CDR3 is given without its conserved first and last residue. D genes are given only for firm matches. Expanded clones are given a class, and other clones once, few, many or no size at all.

>-|TRBV20-1|-
SASIPPYEQY
>-|TRBV7-9|-
ASSLSPDYGYT
>TRBD2|TRBV4-2|-
ASSHGLADSYEQY
>-|TRBV15|-
ATSPIGGGNQPQH
>-|TRBV6-1|few
ASSEFRRGVDYGYT
>-|TRBV7-2|few
ASSPTQGGNTEAF
>-|TRBV5-5|few
ASSLDGGGRSYEQY
>TRBD2|TRBV28|few
ASRPVSGSGADTQY
>-|TRBV12-3/TRBV12-4|many
ASFRGIALNTEAF
>-|TRBV27|many
ASKDSNEETQY
>TRBD2|TRBV20-1|-
SASWTSGLTDTQY
>-|TRBV28|many
ASSLGGEGEKLF
>TRBD1|TRBV2|-
ATYRGSYNEQF
>-|TRBV24-1|-
ATMSQAVKPQH
>-|TRBV27|few
ASSLTRWPGNTIY
>-|TRBV29-1|-
SVDRGYEQY
>-|TRBV16|many
ASSQSRGYT
>TRBD1|TRBV3-1|many
ASRQDRGRSPLH
>-|TRBV7-2|-
ASSLVLIRDEGTEAF
>-|TRBV5-1|many
ASSLGRGGDEQF
>-|TRBV7-6|-
ASSLWIGGAEGTEAF
>TRBD2|TRBV3-1|many
ASSPTTAASGRAWETQY
>TRBD2|TRBV9|-
ASSVGPTSDPRDTGELF
>-|TRBV24-1|few
ASSQTGGLGNQPQH
>TRBD1|TRBV27|many
ASSTMTGGVSGYT
>TRBD1|TRBV24-1|few
ATTGTGKLMNTEAF
>TRBD1|TRBV6-1|many
ATGQGGAGANVLT
>-|TRBV12-3/TRBV12-4|many
ASSEGSEKLF
>-|TRBV28|-
ASSLSYGGNTEAF
>TRBD1|TRBV7-2|-
AGSSGTGVRSGYT
>TRBD2|TRBV5-1|-
ASSWTSGLQETQY
>TRBD1|TRBV28|many
ASSLSVSKGARQPQH
>-|TRBV4-1|many
ASSQEAWASYEQY
>TRBD2|TRBV18|-
ASSLTSGVVNEQY
>TRBD2|TRBV7-9|many
ASSFGAGAETQY
>-|TRBV12-3/TRBV12-4|many
ASSRKRDRFRLNTEAF
>TRBD1|TRBV18|many
ASSLTGTGVNYGYT
>-|TRBV11-2|many
ASSSTSGVLRELF
>TRBD1|TRBV10-3|few
AISRDRGNTGELF
>-|TRBV6-1|many
ASRPRSSSYEQY
>-|TRBV20-1|-
SAYRTVSKPPETQY
>-|TRBV5-1|-
ASSLSLNTGELF
>-|TRBV6-5|many
ASSYSGGEETQY
>TRBD1|TRBV10-3|-
AISQGAGGNQPQH
>-|TRBV20-1|many
SVAGIWIQPQH
>-|TRBV7-9|many
ASSPGAQETQY
>TRBD2|TRBV2|-
ASFQPGTSPHYQETQY
>-|TRBV6-1|-
ASTLERGTGANVLT
>-|TRBV6-1|-
ASSKQALTGELF
>-|TRBV4-1|-
ASSSNSRGSTGELF